This T cell receptor (beta chain) stems from a study of T cells in localized non-small cell lung cancer. With regard to this clone: The antigen is unknown. The junction shows a germline mismatch at one end, possibly a read error.

CDR3 size: 13 residues. CDR1 and CDR2 from the germline V gene are PRHDT and FYEKMQ (reference sequence). Whole-study findings and limits: One tumor region alone was sequenced, and heterogeneity therefore remains possible. The highest T cell clonality was in uninvolved adjacent lung, above tumor. For the top 100 tumor clones, a median roughly 53 also appeared in adjacent lung.

Produced via immunoSEQ multiplex PCR; TCRdb's table is partial and in-frame only. The sample records tens of thousands of clones, more than 75% being singletons. This receptor was obtained from a woman aged 35 to 70 with stage II squamous cell lung carcinoma. The rearrangement uses TRBV13 and TRBJ2-7, with D perhaps TRBD1 (6 bases). Sequencing used PBMCs, obtained before any cancer treatment. The CDR3 region has the DNA TGTGTCAGCAGCTCTGCACGACAGGACGAGCAGTACTTC. Translating it yields CVSSSARQDEQYF.